This TCR beta chain was sequenced during a study of OX40 agonist ivuxolimab in advanced cancers. The assay was immunoSEQ multiplex PCR, and TCRdb's table has in-frame clones only and misses some. Of about 120,000 clones detected, around 87% appear once; the ten largest clones hold more than 0.45%. V dropped 4 bases and J dropped 4; count of bases not matched to a gene: 5. Germline V gives CDR1 SGHNT, CDR2 YENEEA. The CDR3 runs to 15 residues. The receptor's source is an adult with an advanced solid tumor such as melanoma, head and neck, liver or kidney cancer. The sample here was CD4+ or CD8+ T cells sorted from blood, taken in a trial of the OX40 agonist ivuxolimab. This chain uses TRBV11-3 with TRBJ2-2; 8 positions agree with TRBD1. Here the CDR3 reads CASSYAGGSTGELFF. The DNA of the CDR3 is TGTGCCAGCAGCTACGCAGGGGGCAGCACCGGGGAGCTGTTTTTT.